This T cell receptor (beta chain) was captured by sequencing in a study of beta chain features in type 1 diabetes. Study results and caveats: The study found moderately but significantly shorter TCRB CDR3s in all four CD4+ subsets of Type 1 diabetes patients. Compared to healthy donors, patients appeared to have naive, central memory and Treg TCRB repertoires that were more alike. Highly expressing activated T cells could be over-counted with a cDNA template.

Germline CDR1 and CDR2: GTSNPN and SVGIG (reference sequence). V lost 2 bases and J 4 bases, leaving 4 bases between the germline ends. This CDR3 comprises 11 residues. Reverse transcription of all isolated RNA meant that expressed TCRB transcripts were sequenced. Here immunoSEQ multiplex PCR was the method, and the copy in TCRdb shows in-frame clones only, minus some. The sample lists more than 550,000 clones; around 15% were seen once. This clone has more than one count but fewer than ten. The antigen remains undetermined. Material: naive CD4+ T cells from blood. The source of this sequence is a man in his late teens or twenties with type 1 diabetes. V and J are TRBV30 and TRBJ2-3, with D hard to call. DNA for the CDR3: TGTGCCTGGAGTTCTCCAGATACGCAGTATTTT. Translated: CAWSSPDTQYF.